This T cell receptor beta chain was captured in a study of OX40 agonist ivuxolimab in advanced cancers. It was autoimmune disease history or systemic immunosuppression that excluded patients. Sequenced by immunoSEQ multiplex PCR; TCRdb stores in-frame clones only, minus some. Of under 65,000 clones in the sample, around 85% were seen once. Germline trimming cut 4 bases from V and 7 bases from J; bases unmatched to any gene: 14. This CDR3 region has 16 residues. The germline gives CDR1 MNHNS, CDR2 SASEGT. The sample here was CD4+ or CD8+ T cells sorted from blood, taken in a trial of the OX40 agonist ivuxolimab. This chain links TRBV6-1 with TRBJ2-7; 9 bases map to TRBD1. The receptor was derived from an adult with an advanced solid tumor such as melanoma, head and neck, liver or kidney cancer. CDR3 in amino acids: CASSAPTGGGTGEQYF. The CDR3, as DNA: TGTGCCAGCAGTGCACCGACAGGGGGTGGGACGGGGGAGCAGTACTTC.